This TCR beta chain was sequenced during a study of human T cells and chemical hapten exposure. Study background: Investigators sensitized roughly 2 cm by roughly 2 cm of upper inner arm skin with 2% DPC. Patients having alopecia areata, totalis or universalis were mostly female.

In TCRdb, the RACE reads were re-called with MiXCR into one record per CDR3 protein. Of about 380,000 distinct CDR3 sequences in the sample, more than 5% were seen once. This clonotype was seen only a few times. Time point given: patch test 2, 6 weeks after DPC sensitization. Treatment specified: therapeutic diphenylcyclopropenone sensitization with weekly scalp DPC. The TCR sequence derives from a woman younger than 35 with alopecia areata. Some clones in this sample may be carry-over from other donors' samples. Specimen: whole blood, collected in connection with sensitization to the hapten diphenylcyclopropenone (DPC).

CDR3 residues: CASSPAGVGNQPQHF. The CDR3 coding sequence is TGTGCCAGCAGCCCGGCAGGGGTAGGCAATCAGCCCCAGCATTTT. The chain recombines TRBV7-2 with TRBJ1-5, with D perhaps TRBD1 (6 bases). From germline, CDR1 is SGHTA and CDR2 FQGNSA. The germline V and J ends were trimmed by 5 bases and 2 bases, with 13 bases remaining between them. CDR3 size: 15 residues.